The 31 T cell receptor beta chains below come from one sample, sequenced in a study of shared clonotypes between healthy human individuals. Using immunoSEQ multiplex PCR, the repertoire was profiled, and TCRdb retains in-frame clones only, with some absent. The sample carries hundreds of thousands of clones, 87% recorded once. Material: memory CD8+ T cells sorted from blood. Specified subset: CD45RO+ cells pooled with CCR7-negative TemRA cells. These receptors were obtained from a man aged 18 to 29 in good health.

The chain couples TRBV4-3 to TRBJ1-1; TRBD1 is a possible D gene (5 bases). There are 13 residues in the CDR3. Germline V gene data show CDR1 as LGHNA and CDR2 as YSLEER. Trimming removed 5 bases from V and 2 bases from J, with 9 bases in between. For the CDR3, the DNA is TGCGCCAGCAGCGCGAGGGGAAACACTGAAGCTTTCTTT. This sequence encodes CASSARGNTEAFF.

This clone was seen a few times. The chain joins TRBV19 to TRBJ1-2, with D unclear. This CDR3 has 13 residues. V shed 7 bases and J shed 2 bases, with 11 bases lying between them. Per germline, CDR1 LNHDA and CDR2 SQIVND (reference sequence). The CDR3 is CASKVTTNYGYTF. Here the CDR3 DNA reads TGTGCCAGTAAGGTGACCACGAACTATGGCTACACCTTC.

This clone was seen just once. The chain combines TRBV6-1 with TRBJ1-2, with D possibly TRBD1 on 6 matching bases. The length of the CDR3 is 13 residues. The V end was cut by 7 bases, the J end by 4 bases, with 13 bases between. The V gene's germline CDR1 is MNHNS and CDR2 SASEGT. As DNA, the CDR3 is TGTGCCAGCAATTACAGGGATTTCTATGGCTACACCTTC. Encoded protein: CASNYRDFYGYTF.

The chain couples TRBV7-9 to TRBJ1-2; weak D call: TRBD1 (5 bases). Germline V gene sequence: CDR1 SEHNR, CDR2 FQNEAQ (reference sequence). The CDR3 is made up of 14 amino acids. Trimming took off 1 base at V and 2 bases at J, with 8 bases between the two ends. In nucleotides, the CDR3 is TGTGCCAGCAGCTTAGTTACAGGAAACTATGGCTACACCTTC. This gives the protein CASSLVTGNYGYTF. Filled out from reference TRBV7-9 and TRBJ1-2, the complete variable domain reads DTGVSQNPRHKITKRGQNVTFRCDPISEHNRLYWYRQTLGQGPEFLTYFQNEAQLEKSRLLSDRFSAERPKGSFSTLEIQRTEQGDSAMYLCASSLVTGNYGYTFGSGTRLTVV.

The chain has TRBV25-1 and TRBJ2-7; D perhaps matches TRBD2 (5 bases). Per germline, CDR1 MGHDK and CDR2 SYGVNS. The CDR3 sequence is 16 residues long. Trimming shortened V by 4 bases and J by 4 bases, and 20 bases separated the two germline ends. The chain's CDR3 is CASSVFFPAGLYEQYF. Here the CDR3 DNA reads TGTGCCAGCAGTGTCTTTTTCCCGGCGGGCCTTTACGAGCAGTACTTC.

This sequence joins TRBV7-9 and TRBJ1-1; a weak D match, TRBD1 (6 bases). Germline V gives CDR1 SEHNR, CDR2 FQNEAQ (reference sequence). This CDR3 has 14 residues. V was cut by 6 bases and J by 6 bases, with 17 bases left in between. The CDR3 protein is CASRDVQGTPEAFF. The CDR3, as DNA: TGTGCCAGCAGAGACGTTCAGGGGACACCTGAAGCTTTCTTT.

This clone came up once. V is TRBV28 and J is TRBJ2-7; either TRBD1 or TRBD2 may fit D (5 bases each). The CDR3 spans 14 residues. V was shortened by 7 bases and J by 2 bases, with 15 bases between the two germline ends. Germline V lookup: CDR1 MDHEN, CDR2 SYDVKM. In DNA form, the CDR3 reads TGTGCCAGCACCGCCCAGGGAGAAGCCTACGAGCAGTACTTC. It encodes CASTAQGEAYEQYF.

In DNA form, the CDR3 reads TGCGCCAGCAGTTCCACACAGGGGCCGGCGGAGACCCAGTACTTC. Protein: CASSSTQGPAETQYF. The genes are TRBV4-3 and TRBJ2-5; TRBD1 matches at 7 bases. The CDR3 covers 15 residues. Trimming removed 6 bases from V and 5 bases from J; junction bases left unmatched: 12. CDR1 is LGHNA, CDR2 YSLEER, per germline.

To note about this clone: This may arise from a read error, as a much more abundant clone is one base away. The sample has other DNA sequences that encode this CDR3 too. V gene TRBV2 combines with J gene TRBJ1-2; no reliable D call. V lost 6 bases and J lost 3, with 5 bases in between. Germline V gene sequence: CDR1 SNHLY, CDR2 FYNNEI. CDR3 length: 11 residues. The chain's CDR3 is CASSVDYGYTF. CDR3 nucleotide sequence: TGTGCCAGCAGCGTTGACTATGGCTACACCTTC.

The genes are TRBV27 and TRBJ2-7, with 9 bases matching TRBD2. The CDR3 loop spans 15 amino acids. The ends lost 3 bases at V and 0 bases at J; junction bases unmatched: 3. The germline V gene has CDR1 MNHEY and CDR2 SMNVEV (reference sequence). The CDR3, as DNA: TGTGCCAGCAGTTTCGCTAGCGGGGTCTCCTACGAGCAGTACTTC. It encodes CASSFASGVSYEQYF.

This chain connects TRBV7-9 to TRBJ1-2; 8 nucleotides line up with TRBD1. CDR1 and CDR2 from the germline V gene are SEHNR and FQNEAQ (reference sequence). The ends lost 8 bases at V and 4 bases at J; junction bases unmatched: 3. CDR3 length: 12 amino acids. CDR3 in DNA: TGTGCCAGCTTCCAGGGGGCCTATGGCTACACCTTC. Amino acid sequence: CASFQGAYGYTF.

The V call is TRBV7-9, the J call TRBJ2-5; D remains ambiguous. Germline CDR1 and CDR2: SEHNR and FQNEAQ (reference sequence). CDR3 length: 13 amino acids. V lost 2 bases and J 5 bases, leaving 9 bases between the germline ends. The DNA for the CDR3 is TGTGCCAGCAGCTTATCTTGGGCGGAGACCCAGTACTTC. Its protein product is CASSLSWAETQYF.

The rearrangement uses TRBV5-1 and TRBJ2-5; D call uncertain. The CDR3 spans 13 residues. V was trimmed by 7 bases and J by 2 bases, leaving 12 bases between them. Germline V CDR1 and CDR2: SGHRS, YFSETQ. The CDR3 region is CASRTSWQETQYF. For the CDR3, the DNA is TGCGCCAGCCGAACCTCATGGCAAGAGACCCAGTACTTC. Using reference TRBV5-1 and TRBJ2-5 for the parts outside the CDR3, the full variable domain is KAGVTQTPRYLIKTRGQQVTLSCSPISGHRSVSWYQQTPGQGLQFLFEYFSETQRNKGNFPGRFSGRQFSNSRSEMNVSTLELGDSALYLCASRTSWQETQYFGPGTRLLVL.

The chain links TRBV6-1 to TRBJ1-2, with TRBD1 matching 10 bases. The CDR3 is made up of 14 amino acids. Germline V lookup: CDR1 MNHNS, CDR2 SASEGT. Trimming at V came to 6 bases and at J to 2 bases, leaving 3 bases not matched to a gene. The CDR3 spells CASRVGQGNYGYTF. DNA for the CDR3: TGTGCCAGCAGGGTGGGACAGGGGAACTATGGCTACACCTTC.

V gene TRBV11-2 combines with J gene TRBJ2-3, with D possibly being TRBD2 (5 bases). The CDR3 consists of 16 residues. CDR1 SGHAT and CDR2 FQNNGV come from the germline V gene. V was trimmed by 6 bases and J by 3 bases, leaving 19 bases between them. Here the CDR3 DNA reads TGTGCCAGCAGGTCCCCGGGGTACCCCCCAACAGATACGCAGTATTTT. Translated, it gives CASRSPGYPPTDTQYF.

The genes are TRBV7-6 and TRBJ2-3; D is undetermined. V lost 0 bases and J lost 4, with 2 bases in between. The germline gives CDR1 SGHVS, CDR2 FNYEAQ. The CDR3 spans 12 residues. The CDR3 DNA is TGTGCCAGCAGCTTAGCGGCAGATACGCAGTATTTT. Translation: CASSLAADTQYF.

This clone has at least ten counts. This chain uses TRBV6-4 with TRBJ2-3; 9 bases are shared with TRBD2. The V gene's germline CDR1 is MRHNA and CDR2 SNTAGT. The CDR3 totals 15 residues. V lost 5 bases to trimming and J lost 0 bases; unmatched junction nucleotides: 3. CDR3 coding DNA: TGTGCCAGCAGTTTCACTAGCGGGAGCACAGATACGCAGTATTTT. Protein product: CASSFTSGSTDTQYF.

V and J are TRBV9 and TRBJ2-4, with 10 bases aligning to TRBD1. V lost 3 bases and J lost 5; bases outside the gene matches: 8. Germline CDR1 reads SGDLS; CDR2 reads YYNGEE. The CDR3 runs to 16 residues. The CDR3 DNA reads as TGTGCCAGCAGCGGTTGGACAGGGGGTTCCCAAAACATTCAGTACTTC. It yields the protein CASSGWTGGSQNIQYF.

The chain has TRBV19 and TRBJ2-7; no clear D gene. V shed 3 bases and J shed 0 bases, with 12 bases lying between them. The CDR3 has 15 amino acids. Germline V gene data show CDR1 as LNHDA and CDR2 as SQIVND (reference sequence). The CDR3 spells CASSMAFAASYEQYF. The CDR3 DNA is TGTGCCAGTAGTATGGCCTTCGCAGCCTCCTACGAGCAGTACTTC. The full variable domain, rest sourced from reference TRBV19 and TRBJ2-7, is DGGITQSPKYLFRKEGQNVTLSCEQNLNHDAMYWYRQDPGQGLRLIYYSQIVNDFQKGDIAEGYSVSREKKESFPLTVTSAQKNPTAFYLCASSMAFAASYEQYFGPGTRLTVT.

V usage is TRBV29-1 and J usage is TRBJ2-1; D not certain. The CDR3 contains 11 residues. Germline CDR1 SQVTM, CDR2 ANQGSEA. Trimming took 2 bases from V and 9 from J, leaving 8 bases between them. The CDR3 region is CSVESPREQFF. CDR3 nucleotide sequence: TGCAGCGTTGAATCTCCCCGTGAGCAGTTCTTC.

CDR3: CSVEDNYGYTF. In DNA, the CDR3 is TGCAGCGTTGAAGATAACTATGGCTACACCTTC. The chain has TRBV29-1 and TRBJ1-2; no clear D gene. Germline loops: CDR1 SQVTM, CDR2 ANQGSEA. Trimming cost V 0 bases and J 1 base, with 0 bases left between them. This CDR3 is 11 amino acids long.

The chain employs TRBV7-9 and TRBJ1-2, with TRBD1 matching 8 bases. The length of the CDR3 is 14 residues. The V and J ends lost 8 bases and 6 bases, in that order; junction bases with no gene match: 11. Germline V gene data show CDR1 as SEHNR and CDR2 as FQNEAQ (reference sequence). The CDR3 reads CASSQGAGWHGYTF. The CDR3 DNA sequence: TGTGCCAGCTCGCAGGGGGCAGGATGGCATGGCTACACCTTC.

CDR3 residues: CASSQDDGRDEQYF. The CDR3 nucleotides are TGCGCCAGCAGCCAAGATGACGGGCGAGACGAGCAGTACTTC. The chain combines TRBV4-1 with TRBJ2-7; D unclear. The CDR3 consists of 14 residues. The V end was cut by 0 bases, the J end by 5 bases, with 11 bases between. CDR1 and CDR2 (germline): MGHRA, YSYEKL.

V is TRBV30 and J is TRBJ2-2; no firm D call. The CDR3 has 11 residues. V lost 2 bases, J lost 3 bases, and 1 base lay in between. Germline CDR1 GTSNPN, CDR2 SVGIG (reference sequence). CDR3 residues: CAWSHTGELFF. The CDR3 DNA sequence: TGTGCCTGGAGTCACACCGGGGAGCTGTTTTTT.

This clone was counted a few times. The chain is built from TRBV6-6 and TRBJ1-5, with a possible D match to TRBD1 (5 bases). V was shortened by 6 bases and J by 6 bases, with 18 bases between the two germline ends. The CDR3 has 15 residues. In germline, CDR1 is MNHNY, CDR2 SVGAGI (reference sequence). CDR3: CASSYVDSAGQPQHF. CDR3 nucleotides: TGTGCCAGCAGCTACGTCGACAGCGCAGGTCAGCCCCAGCATTTT.

The CDR3 protein is CASSLSGNPGETQYF. The DNA of the CDR3 is TGTGCCAGCAGTTTGTCCGGGAACCCGGGGGAGACCCAGTACTTC. The chain employs TRBV27 and TRBJ2-5, with D possibly matching TRBD2 (5 bases). In germline, CDR1 is MNHEY, CDR2 SMNVEV (reference sequence). The CDR3 covers 15 residues. With 3 bases removed from V and 5 bases from J, the gap between germline ends came to 16 bases.

V gene TRBV9 combines with J gene TRBJ2-3, with 7 bases identical to TRBD1. With 4 bases clipped from V and 0 bases from J, the junction kept 17 bases outside the gene matches. The CDR3 length is 19 residues. The germline gives CDR1 SGDLS, CDR2 YYNGEE. As DNA, the CDR3 is TGTGCCAGCAGCCTCTACCGGGACAGTTGGGCCCATAGCACAGATACGCAGTATTTT. The encoded protein is CASSLYRDSWAHSTDTQYF.

This chain joins TRBV4-1 and TRBJ1-6; 7 bases align to TRBD1. The germline CDR1 and CDR2 sequences are MGHRA and YSYEKL. The V and J ends lost 3 bases and 8 bases, in that order; junction bases with no gene match: 10. There are 16 residues in the CDR3. The CDR3 sequence: CASSHPSTGPDSPLHF. CDR3 nucleotides: TGCGCCAGCAGCCACCCATCGACAGGGCCCGATTCACCCCTCCACTTT.

J is TRBJ2-1 and V is TRBV15, with a possible D match to TRBD1 (5 bases). Germline V gives CDR1 LNHNV, CDR2 YYDKDF (reference sequence). The CDR3 has 14 amino acids. V gave up 3 bases and J gave up 2 bases, with 8 bases separating them. The CDR3 sequence: CATSRDTAYNEQFF. CDR3 sequence (DNA): TGTGCCACCAGCAGGGACACTGCCTACAATGAGCAGTTCTTC.

The chain has TRBV6-5 and TRBJ2-7; a weak D match, TRBD2 (6 bases). Germline CDR1 reads MNHEY; CDR2 reads SVGAGI. With 7 bases removed from V and 6 bases from J, the gap between germline ends came to 13 bases. The CDR3 runs to 12 residues. The DNA for the CDR3 is TGTGCCAGCACCAAATACGGGGGCGAGCAGTACTTC. This sequence encodes CASTKYGGEQYF.

The chain recombines TRBV13 with TRBJ2-7; 7 nucleotides match TRBD1. CDR3 length equals 14 residues. V shed 8 bases, J shed 1 base, and the junction held 8 bases outside the gene matches. Per the germline V gene, CDR1 is PRHDT and CDR2 is FYEKMQ (reference sequence). In nucleotides, the CDR3 is TGTGCCAGCCGACTACAGGGGCCGTCCTACGAGCAGTACTTC. It translates to CASRLQGPSYEQYF.